Listed below are T cell receptor beta chains from one sample, sequenced in a study of PD-1 blockade in classical Hodgkin lymphoma. Sequenced by immunoSEQ multiplex PCR; TCRdb stores in-frame clones only, minus some. The sample includes 10,000 or so clones, 60% to 80% of them seen just once. The sequencing here drew on peripheral blood mononuclear cells (PBMCs), taken before the second cycle of nivolumab. These receptors were taken from a human donor with classical Hodgkin lymphoma. CDR3s include the opening cysteine and the closing phenylalanine or tryptophan. The order of the fields is clone size, D gene, J gene, V gene, CDR3 DNA, CDR3 protein. A D gene is named only where the DNA matches it firmly. The size field is filled for only some rows; it gives once, few, many or a size class.

clone_size: NA; d_call: TRBD2; j_call: TRBJ2-7; v_call: TRBV28; cdr3_nt: TGTGCCAGCAAACTAGCGGGAGTCGCCTACGAGCAGTACTTC; cdr3_aa: CASKLAGVAYEQYF
clone_size: NA; d_call: TRBD1; j_call: TRBJ1-2; v_call: TRBV4-1; cdr3_nt: TGCGCCAGCAGCCAGACAGGGTCTAACTATGGCTACACCTTC; cdr3_aa: CASSQTGSNYGYTF
clone_size: few; d_call: NA; j_call: TRBJ1-1; v_call: TRBV2; cdr3_nt: TGTGCCAGCAGTGAAGCGGTACAGAACACTGAAGCTTTCTTT; cdr3_aa: CASSEAVQNTEAFF
clone_size: few; d_call: TRBD1; j_call: TRBJ1-2; v_call: TRBV19; cdr3_nt: TGTGCCAGTAGGCCGGGACAGTCCCTCTATGGCTACACCTTC; cdr3_aa: CASRPGQSLYGYTF
clone_size: NA; d_call: NA; j_call: TRBJ1-2; v_call: TRBV2; cdr3_nt: TGTGCCAGCAAGGTAGCTAACTATGGCTACACCTTC; cdr3_aa: CASKVANYGYTF
clone_size: NA; d_call: NA; j_call: TRBJ2-3; v_call: TRBV30; cdr3_nt: TGTGCCTGGAGCAGTCCGGATACGCAGTATTTT; cdr3_aa: CAWSSPDTQYF
clone_size: NA; d_call: NA; j_call: TRBJ2-5; v_call: TRBV10-3; cdr3_nt: TGTGCCATCAGTGATAAGGGGACAGAGACCCAGTACTTC; cdr3_aa: CAISDKGTETQYF
clone_size: NA; d_call: NA; j_call: TRBJ1-2; v_call: TRBV9; cdr3_nt: TGTGCCAGCAGCGGACGATGGGGGGCTAACTATGGCTACACCTTC; cdr3_aa: CASSGRWGANYGYTF
clone_size: once; d_call: TRBD2; j_call: TRBJ2-7; v_call: TRBV10-3; cdr3_nt: TGTGCCATCAGGGCCGCGGGAGGGAACTACGAGCAGTACTTC; cdr3_aa: CAIRAAGGNYEQYF
clone_size: few; d_call: TRBD1; j_call: TRBJ2-5; v_call: TRBV25-1; cdr3_nt: TGTGCCAGCAGTGAAATGGGCACAGGGGCCGCGGAGACCCAGTACTTC; cdr3_aa: CASSEMGTGAAETQYF
clone_size: once; d_call: NA; j_call: TRBJ2-2; v_call: TRBV5-1; cdr3_nt: TGCGCCAGCAGTCCGGGACGCCGGATGAACACCGGGGAGCTGTTTTTT; cdr3_aa: CASSPGRRMNTGELFF
clone_size: NA; d_call: TRBD1; j_call: TRBJ1-5; v_call: TRBV6-1; cdr3_nt: TGTGCCAGCAGTGGGGACAGGGCGCATCAGCCCCAGCATTTT; cdr3_aa: CASSGDRAHQPQHF
clone_size: NA; d_call: NA; j_call: TRBJ1-2; v_call: TRBV19; cdr3_nt: TGTGCCAGTAGTATTTCACTGGACAGCTATGGCTACACCTTC; cdr3_aa: CASSISLDSYGYTF
clone_size: NA; d_call: TRBD1; j_call: TRBJ2-7; v_call: TRBV5-3; cdr3_nt: TGTGCCAGCAGCTTGGGAGAAACAGGGGGCGTGCAGTACTTC; cdr3_aa: CASSLGETGGVQYF
clone_size: few; d_call: NA; j_call: TRBJ2-7; v_call: TRBV30; cdr3_nt: TGTGCCTGTGAATCCACCTACGAGCAGTACTTC; cdr3_aa: CACESTYEQYF
clone_size: NA; d_call: NA; j_call: TRBJ1-1; v_call: TRBV5-6; cdr3_nt: TGTGCCAGCAGCTTGGTGGGGACGAGAACTGAAGCTTTCTTT; cdr3_aa: CASSLVGTRTEAFF
clone_size: NA; d_call: NA; j_call: TRBJ2-1; v_call: TRBV27; cdr3_nt: TGTGCCAGCAGGGCCGAACATCGTGAGCAGTTCTTC; cdr3_aa: CASRAEHREQFF
clone_size: few; d_call: NA; j_call: TRBJ2-7; v_call: TRBV18; cdr3_nt: TGTGCCAGCTCACCACTGGGTGAAAGCGAGCAGTACTTC; cdr3_aa: CASSPLGESEQYF
clone_size: few; d_call: TRBD1; j_call: TRBJ2-1; v_call: TRBV14; cdr3_nt: TGTGCCAGCAGCCAATCGACAGGGCTGTGGAATGAGCAGTTCTTC; cdr3_aa: CASSQSTGLWNEQFF
clone_size: NA; d_call: NA; j_call: TRBJ1-4; v_call: TRBV10-2; cdr3_nt: TGCGCCAGCAGTGAATTAAGGTCTTCTAATGAAAAACTGTTTTTT; cdr3_aa: CASSELRSSNEKLFF
clone_size: NA; d_call: NA; j_call: TRBJ1-1; v_call: TRBV19; cdr3_nt: TGTGCCAGTAGTATTTGGGGAGGGAGTATGGGCACTGAAGCTTTCTTT; cdr3_aa: CASSIWGGSMGTEAFF
clone_size: once; d_call: NA; j_call: TRBJ2-2; v_call: TRBV10-2; cdr3_nt: TGCGCCAGCAGTGGACCGATTGGGGGGGAGCTGTTTTTT; cdr3_aa: CASSGPIGGELFF
clone_size: NA; d_call: NA; j_call: TRBJ2-5; v_call: TRBV11-2; cdr3_nt: TGTGCCAGCAGCTTAAGGGAGACCCAGTACTTC; cdr3_aa: CASSLRETQYF
clone_size: once; d_call: NA; j_call: TRBJ2-4; v_call: TRBV4-1; cdr3_nt: TGCGCCAGCAGCCCCCAGTTTAGTGGGCGGATCACAAACATTCAGTACTTC; cdr3_aa: CASSPQFSGRITNIQYF
clone_size: few; d_call: NA; j_call: TRBJ1-1; v_call: TRBV7-2; cdr3_nt: TGTGCCAGCAGCTTAGAGGTAGATTTGAACACTGAAGCTTTCTTT; cdr3_aa: CASSLEVDLNTEAFF
clone_size: NA; d_call: NA; j_call: TRBJ1-1; v_call: TRBV5-4; cdr3_nt: TGTGCCAGCAGCCGTCAGGGTGCTAACACTGAAGCTTTCTTT; cdr3_aa: CASSRQGANTEAFF
clone_size: few; d_call: NA; j_call: TRBJ1-1; v_call: TRBV18; cdr3_nt: TGTGCCAGCTCACCAAGGGGGGGACGGAACACTGAAGCTTTCTTT; cdr3_aa: CASSPRGGRNTEAFF
clone_size: NA; d_call: NA; j_call: TRBJ2-1; v_call: TRBV9; cdr3_nt: TGTGCCAGCAGCGTTGGGGGCTGGCTGTACAATGAGCAGTTCTTC; cdr3_aa: CASSVGGWLYNEQFF
clone_size: NA; d_call: NA; j_call: TRBJ1-1; v_call: TRBV25-1; cdr3_nt: TGTGCCAGCCGACTGATTAACACTGAAGCTTTCTTT; cdr3_aa: CASRLINTEAFF
clone_size: few; d_call: NA; j_call: TRBJ2-1; v_call: TRBV5-5; cdr3_nt: TGTGCCAGCAGCAGAGACCTAAACAATGAGCAGTTCTTC; cdr3_aa: CASSRDLNNEQFF
clone_size: NA; d_call: NA; j_call: TRBJ2-2; v_call: TRBV18; cdr3_nt: TGTGCCAGCTCACCAATCAGGAACACCGGGGAGCTGTTTTTT; cdr3_aa: CASSPIRNTGELFF
clone_size: NA; d_call: NA; j_call: TRBJ1-1; v_call: TRBV25-1; cdr3_nt: TGTGCCAGCAGTGATGACATACCGAACACTGAAGCTTTCTTT; cdr3_aa: CASSDDIPNTEAFF
clone_size: NA; d_call: TRBD1; j_call: TRBJ1-5; v_call: TRBV29-1; cdr3_nt: TGCAGCGCTCGGACAGGGCTCGGAAATCAGCCCCAGCATTTT; cdr3_aa: CSARTGLGNQPQHF
clone_size: NA; d_call: NA; j_call: TRBJ2-3; v_call: TRBV15; cdr3_nt: TGTGCCACCAGCAGAGCAGGGGGGACTAGCACAGATACGCAGTATTTT; cdr3_aa: CATSRAGGTSTDTQYF
clone_size: NA; d_call: NA; j_call: TRBJ2-1; v_call: TRBV9; cdr3_nt: TGTGCCAGCAGCGTAGTTCCTAGTGGGTTCGGTGAGCAGTTCTTC; cdr3_aa: CASSVVPSGFGEQFF
clone_size: NA; d_call: NA; j_call: TRBJ2-7; v_call: TRBV4-1; cdr3_nt: TGCGCCAGCAGCCATGGAGACTACGAGCAGTACTTC; cdr3_aa: CASSHGDYEQYF
clone_size: NA; d_call: TRBD2; j_call: TRBJ2-7; v_call: TRBV7-9; cdr3_nt: TGTGCCAGCAGCCCTCGACTAGCGGGTCCCTACGAGCAGTACTTC; cdr3_aa: CASSPRLAGPYEQYF
clone_size: NA; d_call: NA; j_call: TRBJ2-6; v_call: TRBV18; cdr3_nt: TGTGCCAGCTCACGGAGACAAACCTCTGGGGCCAACGTCCTGACTTTC; cdr3_aa: CASSRRQTSGANVLTF
clone_size: NA; d_call: TRBD1; j_call: TRBJ2-3; v_call: TRBV5-4; cdr3_nt: TGTGCCAGCAGCTCACTCCAGGGGGAGCTGACGCAGTATTTT; cdr3_aa: CASSSLQGELTQYF
clone_size: few; d_call: NA; j_call: TRBJ1-2; v_call: TRBV18; cdr3_nt: TGTGCCAGCTCACCACCTAACAGCGTCTATGGCTACACCTTC; cdr3_aa: CASSPPNSVYGYTF
clone_size: few; d_call: TRBD2; j_call: TRBJ2-1; v_call: TRBV6-4; cdr3_nt: TGTGCCAGCAGTGTACTAGCGGAAAACAATGAGCAGTTCTTC; cdr3_aa: CASSVLAENNEQFF
clone_size: NA; d_call: NA; j_call: TRBJ1-5; v_call: TRBV7-9; cdr3_nt: TGTGCCAGCAGCTTAGTCGGGGTGGTCAATCAGCCCCAGCATTTT; cdr3_aa: CASSLVGVVNQPQHF
clone_size: NA; d_call: TRBD2; j_call: TRBJ2-1; v_call: TRBV7-7; cdr3_nt: TGTGCTAGCAGCTTAGCGGGAGGGGGACTAGCGGGAGAAGGTGAGCAGTTCTTC; cdr3_aa: CASSLAGGGLAGEGEQFF
clone_size: few; d_call: NA; j_call: TRBJ2-2; v_call: TRBV5-1; cdr3_nt: TGCGCCAGCAGCTTGGACAGGGTTGTAAAAACCGGGGAGCTGTTTTTT; cdr3_aa: CASSLDRVVKTGELFF
clone_size: NA; d_call: TRBD1; j_call: TRBJ1-1; v_call: TRBV2; cdr3_nt: TGTGCCAGCAGTGATGGGACAGGGTCTGAAGCTTTCTTT; cdr3_aa: CASSDGTGSEAFF
clone_size: medium-sized; d_call: TRBD1; j_call: TRBJ1-1; v_call: TRBV6-5; cdr3_nt: TGTGCCAGCAGTCCCGGGACAGGGGCCCACACTGAAGCTTTCTTT; cdr3_aa: CASSPGTGAHTEAFF
clone_size: NA; d_call: NA; j_call: TRBJ2-3; v_call: TRBV25-1; cdr3_nt: TGTGCCAGCAGTGTGGGACCGACCCCAGTGGTCAATACGCAGTATTTT; cdr3_aa: CASSVGPTPVVNTQYF
clone_size: NA; d_call: NA; j_call: TRBJ2-3; v_call: TRBV15; cdr3_nt: TGTGCCACCAGCAGAGATATTGAGGTGGGATCGGGAATGGAGTATTTT; cdr3_aa: CATSRDIEVGSGMEYF